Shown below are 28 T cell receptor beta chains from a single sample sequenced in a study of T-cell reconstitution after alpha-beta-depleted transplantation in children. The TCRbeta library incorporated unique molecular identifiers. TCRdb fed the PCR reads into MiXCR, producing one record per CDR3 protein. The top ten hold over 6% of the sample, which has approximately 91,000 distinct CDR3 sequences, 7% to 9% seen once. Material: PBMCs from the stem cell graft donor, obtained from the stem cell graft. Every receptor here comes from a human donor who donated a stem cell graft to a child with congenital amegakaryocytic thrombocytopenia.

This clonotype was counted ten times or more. In DNA, the CDR3 is TGCAGTGCTAGAACTAGCGGAGCCCCCCAAGAGACCCAGTACTTC. This encodes CSARTSGAPQETQYF. The chain uses TRBV20-1 and TRBJ2-5; TRBD2 aligns across 8 bases. This CDR3 region has 15 residues. The J segment lost 1 base and the V segment lost 2 bases, leaving 6 bases of the junction unmatched. Germline V lookup: CDR1 DFQATT, CDR2 SNEGSKA (reference sequence).

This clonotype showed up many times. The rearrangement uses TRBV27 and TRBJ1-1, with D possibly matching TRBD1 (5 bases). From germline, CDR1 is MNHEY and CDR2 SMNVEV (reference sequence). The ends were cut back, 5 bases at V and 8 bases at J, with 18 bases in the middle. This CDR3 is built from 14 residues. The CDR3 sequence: CASSPRAQGSEAFF. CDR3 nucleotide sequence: TGTGCCAGCAGTCCAAGGGCGCAGGGTAGCGAAGCTTTCTTT.

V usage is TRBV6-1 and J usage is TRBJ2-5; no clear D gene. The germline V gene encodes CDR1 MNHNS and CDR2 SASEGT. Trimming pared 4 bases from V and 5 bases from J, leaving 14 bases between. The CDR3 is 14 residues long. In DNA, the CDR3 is TGTGCCAGCAGTGCCACGACCCTCCGGGAGACCCAGTACTTC. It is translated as CASSATTLRETQYF.

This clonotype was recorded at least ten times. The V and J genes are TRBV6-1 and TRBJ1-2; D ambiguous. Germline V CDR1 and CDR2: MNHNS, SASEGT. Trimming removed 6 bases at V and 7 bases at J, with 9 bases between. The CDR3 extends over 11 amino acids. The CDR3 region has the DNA TGTGCCAGCAGGGCTATACTTGGCTACACCTTC. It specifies CASRAILGYTF.

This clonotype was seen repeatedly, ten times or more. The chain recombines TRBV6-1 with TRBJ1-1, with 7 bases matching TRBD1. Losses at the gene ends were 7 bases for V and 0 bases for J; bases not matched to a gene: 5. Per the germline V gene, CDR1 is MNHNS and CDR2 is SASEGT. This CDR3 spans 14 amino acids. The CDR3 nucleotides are TGTGCCAGCATCAAAACAGGGGTGAACACTGAAGCTTTCTTT. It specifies CASIKTGVNTEAFF.

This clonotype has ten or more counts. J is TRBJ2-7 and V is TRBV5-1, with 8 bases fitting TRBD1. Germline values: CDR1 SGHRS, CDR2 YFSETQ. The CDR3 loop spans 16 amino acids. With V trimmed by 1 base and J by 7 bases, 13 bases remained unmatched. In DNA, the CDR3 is TGCGCCAGCAGCTTGTCGGGTGGACAGGGCGTTGGAGAGCAGTACTTC. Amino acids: CASSLSGGQGVGEQYF.

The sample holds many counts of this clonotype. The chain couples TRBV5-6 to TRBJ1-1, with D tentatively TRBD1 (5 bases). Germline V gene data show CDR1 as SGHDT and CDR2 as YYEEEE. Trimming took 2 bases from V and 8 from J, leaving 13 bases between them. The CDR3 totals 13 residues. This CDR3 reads CASSFNWDQEAFF. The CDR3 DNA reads TGTGCCAGCAGCTTTAATTGGGACCAGGAAGCTTTCTTT.

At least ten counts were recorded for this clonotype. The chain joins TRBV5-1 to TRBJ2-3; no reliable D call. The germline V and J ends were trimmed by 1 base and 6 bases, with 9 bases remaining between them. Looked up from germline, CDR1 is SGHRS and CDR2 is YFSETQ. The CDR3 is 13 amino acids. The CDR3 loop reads CASSLNEADTQYF. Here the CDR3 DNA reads TGCGCCAGCAGCTTGAACGAGGCGGATACGCAGTATTTT.

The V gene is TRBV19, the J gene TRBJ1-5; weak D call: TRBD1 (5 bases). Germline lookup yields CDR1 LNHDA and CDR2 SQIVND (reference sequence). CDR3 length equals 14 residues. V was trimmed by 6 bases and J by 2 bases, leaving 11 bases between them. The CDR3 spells CASRDSGRNQPQHF. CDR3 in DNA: TGTGCCAGTAGAGACAGTGGCCGCAATCAGCCCCAGCATTTT.

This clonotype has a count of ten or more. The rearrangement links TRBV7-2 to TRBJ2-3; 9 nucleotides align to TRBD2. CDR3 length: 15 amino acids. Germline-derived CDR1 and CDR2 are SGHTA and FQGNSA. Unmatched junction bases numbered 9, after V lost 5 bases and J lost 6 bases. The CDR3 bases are TGTGCCAGCAGCCCGAGGAAAGCGGGAGGCGATACGCAGTATTTT. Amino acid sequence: CASSPRKAGGDTQYF. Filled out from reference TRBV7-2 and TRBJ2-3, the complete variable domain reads GAGVSQSPSNKVTEKGKDVELRCDPISGHTALYWYRQSLGQGLEFLIYFQGNSAPDKSGLPSDRFSAERTGGSVSTLTIQRTQQEDSAVYLCASSPRKAGGDTQYFGPGTRLTVL.

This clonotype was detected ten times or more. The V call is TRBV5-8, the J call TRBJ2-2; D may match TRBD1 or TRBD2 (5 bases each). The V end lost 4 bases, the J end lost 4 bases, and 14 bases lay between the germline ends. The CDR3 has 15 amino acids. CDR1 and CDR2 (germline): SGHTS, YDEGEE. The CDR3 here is CASSPPLGTTGELFF. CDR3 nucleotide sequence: TGTGCCAGCAGCCCACCTCTCGGGACCACCGGGGAGCTGTTTTTT.

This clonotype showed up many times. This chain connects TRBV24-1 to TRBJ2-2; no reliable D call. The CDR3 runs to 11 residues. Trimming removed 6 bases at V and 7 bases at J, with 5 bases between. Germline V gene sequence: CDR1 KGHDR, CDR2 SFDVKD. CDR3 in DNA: TGTGCCACCAGTTTGGGCGGGGAGCTGTTTTTT. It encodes CATSLGGELFF.

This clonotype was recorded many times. The CDR3 DNA sequence: TGCGCCAGCAGCCAAGATTATCAAGGCGGGACCCTCAGGCGCTACGAGCAGTTCTTC. Amino acids: CASSQDYQGGTLRRYEQFF. V is TRBV4-3 and J is TRBJ2-1; D might be TRBD2 (6 bases). V lost 0 bases and J lost 10, with 28 bases in between. Germline V gene data show CDR1 as LGHNA and CDR2 as YSLEER. CDR3 length: 19 residues.

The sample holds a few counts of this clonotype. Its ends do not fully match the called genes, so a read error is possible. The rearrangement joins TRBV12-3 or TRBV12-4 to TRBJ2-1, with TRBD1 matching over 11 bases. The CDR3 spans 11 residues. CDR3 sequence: CASSHRDRGVF. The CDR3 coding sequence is TGTGCCAGCAGCCACAGGGACAGGGGGGTCTTC.

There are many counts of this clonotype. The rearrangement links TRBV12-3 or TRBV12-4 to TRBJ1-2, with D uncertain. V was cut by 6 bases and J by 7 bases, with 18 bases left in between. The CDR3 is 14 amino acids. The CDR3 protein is CASSHTRAGGGYTF. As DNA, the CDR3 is TGTGCCAGCAGCCATACCCGGGCCGGCGGTGGCTACACCTTC.

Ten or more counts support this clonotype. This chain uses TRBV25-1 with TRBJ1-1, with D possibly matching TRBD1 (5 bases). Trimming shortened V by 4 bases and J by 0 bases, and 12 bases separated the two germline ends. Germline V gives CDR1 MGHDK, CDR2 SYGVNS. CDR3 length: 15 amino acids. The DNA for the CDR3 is TGTGCCAGCAGTGCCGCAGGGACCATGAACACTGAAGCTTTCTTT. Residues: CASSAAGTMNTEAFF.

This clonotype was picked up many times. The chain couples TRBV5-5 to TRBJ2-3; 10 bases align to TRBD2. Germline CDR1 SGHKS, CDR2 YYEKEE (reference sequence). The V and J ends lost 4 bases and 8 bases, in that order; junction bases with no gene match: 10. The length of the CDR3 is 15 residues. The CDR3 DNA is TGTGCCAGCAGCCCACGAGCGGGGGGGCCGGGTACGCAGTATTTT. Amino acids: CASSPRAGGPGTQYF.

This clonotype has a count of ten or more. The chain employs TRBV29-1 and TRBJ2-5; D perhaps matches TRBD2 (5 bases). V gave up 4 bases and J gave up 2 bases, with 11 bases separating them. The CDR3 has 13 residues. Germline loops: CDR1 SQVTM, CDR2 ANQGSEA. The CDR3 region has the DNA TGCAGCGTTGGTGTAGCGACACAAGAGACCCAGTACTTC. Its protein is CSVGVATQETQYF.

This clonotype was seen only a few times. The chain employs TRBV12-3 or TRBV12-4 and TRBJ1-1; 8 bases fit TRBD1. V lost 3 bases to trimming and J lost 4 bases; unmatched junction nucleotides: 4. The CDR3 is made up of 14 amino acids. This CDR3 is CASSLGRGLTEAFF. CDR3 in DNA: TGTGCCAGCAGTTTGGGCAGGGGGCTCACTGAAGCTTTCTTT.

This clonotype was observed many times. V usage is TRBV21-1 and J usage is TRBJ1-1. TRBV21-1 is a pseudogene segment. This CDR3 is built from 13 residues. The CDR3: CASSNDWDAEAFF. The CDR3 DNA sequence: TGTGCCAGCAGCAATGATTGGGATGCTGAAGCTTTCTTT.

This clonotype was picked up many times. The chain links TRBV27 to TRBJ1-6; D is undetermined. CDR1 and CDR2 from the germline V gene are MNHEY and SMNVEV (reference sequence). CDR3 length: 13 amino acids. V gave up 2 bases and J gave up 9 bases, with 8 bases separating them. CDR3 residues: CASSLERFSPLHF. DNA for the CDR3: TGTGCCAGCAGTTTAGAACGTTTTTCACCCCTCCACTTT.

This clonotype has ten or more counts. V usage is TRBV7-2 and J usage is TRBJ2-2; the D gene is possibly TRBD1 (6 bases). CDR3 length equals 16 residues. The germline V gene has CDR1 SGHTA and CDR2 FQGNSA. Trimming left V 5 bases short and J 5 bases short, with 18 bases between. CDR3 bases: TGTGCCAGCAGCCCCGCGACCGACAGGCGGACCGGGGAGCTGTTTTTT. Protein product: CASSPATDRRTGELFF.

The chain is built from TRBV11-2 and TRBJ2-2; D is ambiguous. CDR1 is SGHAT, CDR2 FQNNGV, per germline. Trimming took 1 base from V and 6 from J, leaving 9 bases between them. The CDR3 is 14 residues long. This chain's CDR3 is CASSLGNYAGELFF. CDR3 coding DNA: TGTGCCAGCAGCTTAGGAAACTACGCCGGGGAGCTGTTTTTT.

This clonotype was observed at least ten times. CDR3 in DNA: TGTGCCAGCAGCCTGGACAGGGGGCTAACTGAAGCTTTCTTT. It is translated as CASSLDRGLTEAFF. This chain joins TRBV5-4 and TRBJ1-1; 11 positions match TRBD1. The length of the CDR3 is 14 residues. Per the germline V gene, CDR1 is SGHNT and CDR2 is YYREEE (reference sequence). J gave up 5 bases and V 4 bases, and 4 bases lay outside the gene matches.

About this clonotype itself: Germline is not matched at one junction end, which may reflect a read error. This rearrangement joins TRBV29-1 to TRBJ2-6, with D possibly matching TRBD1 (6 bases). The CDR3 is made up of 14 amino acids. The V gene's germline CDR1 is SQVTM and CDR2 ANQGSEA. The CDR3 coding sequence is TGCAGCGTGAGGTCAGGGGCTGGGGCCAACGGCCTGACTTTC. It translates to CSVRSGAGANGLTF.

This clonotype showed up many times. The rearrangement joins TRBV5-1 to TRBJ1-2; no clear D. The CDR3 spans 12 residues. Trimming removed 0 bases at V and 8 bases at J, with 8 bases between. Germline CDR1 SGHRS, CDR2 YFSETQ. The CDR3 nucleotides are TGCGCCAGCAGCTTGGTTGGCGAGGGCTACACCTTC. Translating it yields CASSLVGEGYTF.

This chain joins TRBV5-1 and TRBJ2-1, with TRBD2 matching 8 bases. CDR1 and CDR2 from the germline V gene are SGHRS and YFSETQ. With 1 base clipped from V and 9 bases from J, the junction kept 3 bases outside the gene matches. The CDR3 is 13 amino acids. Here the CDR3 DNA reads TGCGCCAGCAGCTTGACGGGGGGGGCTGAGCAGTTCTTC. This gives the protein CASSLTGGAEQFF. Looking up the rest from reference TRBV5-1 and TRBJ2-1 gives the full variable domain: KAGVTQTPRYLIKTRGQQVTLSCSPISGHRSVSWYQQTPGQGLQFLFEYFSETQRNKGNFPGRFSGRQFSNSRSEMNVSTLELGDSALYLCASSLTGGAEQFFGPGTRLTVL.

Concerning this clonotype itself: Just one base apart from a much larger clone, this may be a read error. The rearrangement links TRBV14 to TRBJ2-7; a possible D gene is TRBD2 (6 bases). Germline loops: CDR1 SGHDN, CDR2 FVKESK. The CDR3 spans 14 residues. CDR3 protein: CASSQDRRGYVQYF. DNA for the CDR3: TGTGCCAGCAGCCAAGACCGGCGGGGATACGTGCAGTACTTC. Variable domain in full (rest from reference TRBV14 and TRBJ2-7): EAGVTQFPSHSVIEKGQTVTLRCDPISGHDNLYWYRRVMGKEIKFLLHFVKESKQDESGMPNNRFLAERTGGTYSTLKVQPAELEDSGVYFCASSQDRRGYVQYFGPGTRLTVT.